The rows below give T cell receptor beta chains drawn from one sample of a study of cytomegalovirus exposure and HLA in healthy donors. The assay was immunoSEQ multiplex PCR, and TCRdb's table has in-frame clones only and misses some. The data contain around 120,000 clones, about four fifths of them singletons. Sequenced: PBMCs. All receptors derive from a man younger than 30 in good health and CMV-seronegative. Both conserved end residues are part of each CDR3. Each record gives: V gene, D gene, clone size, J gene, CDR3 protein, CDR3 DNA. A D gene is named only where the DNA matches it firmly. The size field is filled for only some rows; it gives once, few, many or a size class.

>TRBV19|TRBD1|NA|TRBJ2-7
CASTWRTGDGEQYF
TGTGCCAGTACCTGGAGGACAGGGGACGGTGAGCAGTACTTC
>TRBV9|NA|NA|TRBJ1-2
CASSPGTGWGYTF
TGTGCCAGCAGCCCGGGCACGGGGTGGGGCTACACCTTC
>TRBV28|NA|NA|TRBJ2-7
CASGVAAPYEQYF
TGTGCCAGCGGTGTAGCGGCCCCCTACGAGCAGTACTTC
>TRBV9|NA|NA|TRBJ2-1
CASSAGSEQFF
TGTGCCAGCAGCGCGGGGAGTGAGCAGTTCTTC
>TRBV6-6|TRBD1|NA|TRBJ1-2
CASSSGGGYGYTF
TGTGCCAGCAGTTCAGGGGGCGGGTATGGCTACACCTTC
>TRBV6-1|TRBD1|few|TRBJ2-3
CASRKWDRPDTQYF
TGTGCCAGCAGGAAGTGGGACAGGCCAGATACGCAGTATTTT
>TRBV7-2|TRBD2|NA|TRBJ2-3
CASSWGLAGSSTDTQYF
TGTGCCAGCAGCTGGGGACTAGCGGGATCTAGCACAGATACGCAGTATTTT
>TRBV7-6|NA|once|TRBJ1-2
CASSLVWGGYPF
TGTGCCAGCAGCTTAGTTTGGGGGGGCTACCCCTTC
>TRBV18|NA|few|TRBJ1-3
CASSAGGPSGNTIYF
TGTGCCAGCTCAGCTGGCGGCCCCTCTGGAAACACCATATATTTT
>TRBV5-1|NA|NA|TRBJ1-2
CASSITENYGYTF
TGCGCCAGCAGCATCACAGAGAACTATGGCTACACCTTC
>TRBV27|NA|NA|TRBJ1-2
CASSLYGNYGYTF
TGTGCCAGCAGTTTGTACGGGAACTATGGCTACACCTTC
>TRBV7-2|NA|NA|TRBJ2-7
CASSLVAGYEQYF
TGTGCCAGCAGCTTAGTGGCGGGCTACGAGCAGTACTTC
>TRBV30|TRBD1|once|TRBJ1-5
CAWSVPRGHMRNQPQHF
TGTGCCTGGAGTGTACCCAGGGGGCACATGAGAAATCAGCCCCAGCATTTT
>TRBV6-4|NA|once|TRBJ2-3
CASSKRGGSTDTQYF
TGTGCCAGCTCTAAGAGGGGGGGATCCACAGATACGCAGTATTTT
>TRBV2|TRBD1|NA|TRBJ1-5
CAGGRDRGSNQPQHF
TGTGCCGGCGGGCGGGACAGGGGGAGCAATCAGCCCCAGCATTTT
>TRBV19|NA|NA|TRBJ1-5
CASQGAGYKPQHF
TGTGCCTCCCAAGGCGCCGGGTATAAGCCCCAGCATTTT
>TRBV10-3|TRBD1|NA|TRBJ1-2
CATYGTGGYTF
TGTGCCACCTACGGGACAGGCGGCTACACCTTC
>TRBV18|TRBD1|NA|TRBJ1-2
CASSPGQEYGYTF
TGTGCCAGCTCTCCGGGACAGGAATATGGCTACACCTTC
>TRBV6-6|NA|NA|TRBJ2-6
CASAGKYVLTF
TGTGCCAGCGCGGGTAAATACGTCCTGACTTTC
>TRBV18|TRBD1|NA|TRBJ2-7
CASSPDRGPYEQYF
TGTGCCAGCTCCCCGGACAGGGGGCCCTACGAGCAGTACTTC
>TRBV7-3|TRBD2|NA|TRBJ2-1
CASSLMASGIGEQFF
TGTGCCAGCAGCTTAATGGCTAGCGGGATCGGTGAGCAGTTCTTC
>TRBV2|NA|NA|TRBJ1-6
CASSVSGQLNSPLHF
TGTGCCAGCAGTGTATCCGGACAGCTAAATTCACCCCTCCACTTT
>TRBV6-6|TRBD1|few|TRBJ1-2
CASGTGTEWNGYTF
TGTGCCAGCGGAACCGGGACAGAGTGGAATGGCTACACCTTC
>TRBV7-9|NA|few|TRBJ1-2
CASSFSTGFYGYTF
TGTGCCAGCAGCTTCTCGACAGGTTTCTATGGCTACACCTTC
>TRBV11-1|NA|NA|TRBJ2-1
CASSRGKEQFF
TGTGCCAGCAGTAGGGGTAAAGAGCAGTTCTTC
>TRBV7-2|TRBD1|NA|TRBJ2-7
CASSLFAGTGLSYEQYF
TGTGCCAGCAGCTTGTTTGCAGGGACAGGGCTATCCTACGAGCAGTACTTC
>TRBV2|NA|NA|TRBJ1-5
CASSVRIGEPQHF
TGTGCCAGCAGTGTCAGGATCGGGGAGCCCCAGCATTTT